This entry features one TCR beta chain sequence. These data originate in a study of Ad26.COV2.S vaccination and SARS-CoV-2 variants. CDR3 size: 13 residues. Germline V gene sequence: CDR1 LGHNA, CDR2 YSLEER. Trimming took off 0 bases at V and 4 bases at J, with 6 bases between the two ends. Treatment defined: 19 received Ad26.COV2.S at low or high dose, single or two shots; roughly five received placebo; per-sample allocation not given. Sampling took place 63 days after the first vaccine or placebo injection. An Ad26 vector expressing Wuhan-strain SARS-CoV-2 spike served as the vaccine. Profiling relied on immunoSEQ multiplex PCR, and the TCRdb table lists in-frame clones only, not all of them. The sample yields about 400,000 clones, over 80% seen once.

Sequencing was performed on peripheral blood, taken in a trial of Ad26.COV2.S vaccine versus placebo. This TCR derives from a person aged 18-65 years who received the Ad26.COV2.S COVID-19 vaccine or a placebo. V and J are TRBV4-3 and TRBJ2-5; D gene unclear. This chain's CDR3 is CASSQDRLETQYF. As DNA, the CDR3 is TGCGCCAGCAGCCAAGATAGGCTAGAGACCCAGTACTTC.